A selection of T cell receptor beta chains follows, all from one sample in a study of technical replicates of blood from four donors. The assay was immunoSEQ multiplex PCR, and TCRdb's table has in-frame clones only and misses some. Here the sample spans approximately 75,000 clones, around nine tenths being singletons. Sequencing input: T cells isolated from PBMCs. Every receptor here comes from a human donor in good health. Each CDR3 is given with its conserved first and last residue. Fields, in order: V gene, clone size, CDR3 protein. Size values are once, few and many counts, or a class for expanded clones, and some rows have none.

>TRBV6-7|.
CASSYSAGLNQPQHF
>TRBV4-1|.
CASRTYQGAGNTIYF
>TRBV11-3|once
CASSLVWGDEQYF
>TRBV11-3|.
CASSYLGRIQGWHLNGEQFF
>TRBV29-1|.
CSVDWPENTGELFF
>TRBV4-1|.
CASSQYIGVYEQYF
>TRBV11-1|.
CASNDRASYEQYF
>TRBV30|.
CAWTFDSEAFF
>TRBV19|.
CASSPDRVPGANVLTF
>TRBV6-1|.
CASRVEWSLEKLFF
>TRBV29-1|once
CSVEVVWTGYNEQFF
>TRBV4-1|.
CASSQESLQETQYF
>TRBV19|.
CASSLTRTAEAFF
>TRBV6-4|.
CASSPSGRFRELFF
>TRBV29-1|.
CSVAQQETQYF
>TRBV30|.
CAWRPSPAGGVETQYF
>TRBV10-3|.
CAISESLALANEKLFF
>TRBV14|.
CASSQGQYQPQHF
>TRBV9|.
CASSVLSKGETQYF
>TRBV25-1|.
CASLGTGSYEQYF
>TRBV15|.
CATSNSYEQYF
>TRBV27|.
CASSPRTSRPYEQYF
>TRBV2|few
CASSGTGNQPQHF
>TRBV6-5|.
CASSRTSLAEQYF
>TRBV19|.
CASSIHGEPQHF
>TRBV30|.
CAWDQGLAGSEQFF
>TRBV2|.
CASSANEQYF
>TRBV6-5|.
CASRPGQGWNTQYF
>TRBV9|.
CASSVAIRNTEAFF
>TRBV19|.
CASSITGLDYTQYF
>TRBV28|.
CASSTGGVNEKLFF
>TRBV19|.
CASSISQGRNTIYF
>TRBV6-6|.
CASSLAREQYF
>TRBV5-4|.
CASSKKASEYTDTQYF
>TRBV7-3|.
CASSLRGRRRDEQFF
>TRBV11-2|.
CASSLGVAGGPHNEQFF
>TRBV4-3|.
CASSHAEGTEAFF
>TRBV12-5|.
CASGKRGPDTQYF
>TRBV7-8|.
CASSLVGGINYGYTF
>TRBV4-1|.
CASSQDQGDTQYF
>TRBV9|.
CASSINTGSPYNEQFF
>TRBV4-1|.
CASSQEATARNQPQHF
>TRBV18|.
CASSPTWTENTEAFF
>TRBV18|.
CASSPRQGSGEPQHF
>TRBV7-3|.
CASTNPGGRGLTGELFF
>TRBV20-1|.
CSARGGGELFF
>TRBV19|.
CASSIEGTGGWQPQHF
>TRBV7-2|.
CASSENRENTEAFF
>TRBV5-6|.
CASSLELAGGLLTDEQFF
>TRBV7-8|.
CASSLGTGNTEAFF
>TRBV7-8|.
CASSPRFTDINYGYTF
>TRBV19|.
CATGTGVSYEQFF